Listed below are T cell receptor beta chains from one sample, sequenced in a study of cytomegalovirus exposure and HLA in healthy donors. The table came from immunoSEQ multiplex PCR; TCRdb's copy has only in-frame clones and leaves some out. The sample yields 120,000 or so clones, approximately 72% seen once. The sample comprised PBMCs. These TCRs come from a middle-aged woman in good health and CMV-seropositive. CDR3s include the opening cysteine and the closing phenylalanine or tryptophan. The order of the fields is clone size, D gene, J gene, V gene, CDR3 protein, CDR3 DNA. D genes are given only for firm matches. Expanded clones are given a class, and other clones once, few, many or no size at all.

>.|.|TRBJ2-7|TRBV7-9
CASYDGTQSSYEQYF
TGTGCCAGCTATGACGGGACTCAGAGCTCCTACGAGCAGTACTTC
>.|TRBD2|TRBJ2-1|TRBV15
CATVGGDGGYNEQFF
TGTGCCACCGTCGGGGGGGACGGGGGCTACAATGAGCAGTTCTTC
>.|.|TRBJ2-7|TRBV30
CAWSPRRVSKTYEQYF
TGTGCCTGGAGCCCTAGGCGCGTCTCGAAGACGTACGAGCAGTACTTC
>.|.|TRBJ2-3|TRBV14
CASSSVRAGDTQYF
TGTGCCAGCAGCTCCGTGCGGGCAGGAGATACGCAGTATTTT
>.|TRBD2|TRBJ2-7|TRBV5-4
CASSLGSGVSYEQYF
TGTGCCAGCAGCTTGGGTAGCGGGGTCTCCTACGAGCAGTACTTC
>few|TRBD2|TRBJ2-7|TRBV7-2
CASSLTGLAVEQYF
TGTGCCAGCAGCTTGACGGGACTAGCGGTCGAGCAGTACTTC
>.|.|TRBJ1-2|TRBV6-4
CASSGGGGYTF
TGTGCCAGCAGTGGTGGAGGCGGCTACACCTTC
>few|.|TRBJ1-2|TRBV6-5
CASRLGTPYGYTF
TGTGCCAGCAGACTAGGGACACCATATGGCTACACCTTC
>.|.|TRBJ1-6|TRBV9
CASSKTEGVLGSPLHF
TGTGCCAGCAGTAAAACCGAGGGAGTCCTGGGGTCACCCCTCCACTTT
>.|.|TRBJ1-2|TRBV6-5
CASRQTGRYGYTF
TGTGCCAGCAGACAAACAGGGCGCTATGGCTACACCTTC
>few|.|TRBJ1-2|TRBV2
CASSGHPYGYTF
TGTGCCAGCAGTGGGCACCCCTATGGCTACACCTTC
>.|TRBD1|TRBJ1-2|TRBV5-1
CASSGGQPNYGYTF
TGCGCCAGCAGCGGGGGACAGCCAAACTATGGCTACACCTTC
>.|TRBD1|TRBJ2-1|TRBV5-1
CASSRTGDNNEQFF
TGCGCCAGCAGCAGGACAGGGGACAACAATGAGCAGTTCTTC
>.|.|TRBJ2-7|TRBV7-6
CASSLPGAYEQYF
TGTGCCAGCAGCTTGCCAGGGGCCTACGAGCAGTACTTC
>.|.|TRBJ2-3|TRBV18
CASSIMSTDTQYF
TGTGCCAGCTCCATCATGAGCACAGATACGCAGTATTTT
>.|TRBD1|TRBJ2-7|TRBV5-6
CASTKQGAMDEQYF
TGTGCCAGTACGAAACAGGGGGCGATGGACGAGCAGTACTTC
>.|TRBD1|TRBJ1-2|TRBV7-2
CASTKQGRYGYTF
TGTGCCAGCACTAAACAGGGGCGGTATGGCTACACCTTC
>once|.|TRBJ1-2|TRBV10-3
CAISETIGNLNYGYTF
TGTGCCATCAGTGAGACGATCGGTAACCTTAACTATGGCTACACCTTC
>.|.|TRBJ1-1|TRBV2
CASSGGANTEAFF
TGTGCCAGCAGCGGGGGAGCGAACACTGAAGCTTTCTTT
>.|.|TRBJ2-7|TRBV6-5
CASTKGAGGYEQYF
TGTGCCAGCACCAAGGGGGCGGGGGGCTACGAGCAGTACTTC
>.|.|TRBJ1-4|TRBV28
CASVSGGENEKLFF
TGTGCCAGTGTTTCCGGCGGTGAGAATGAAAAACTGTTTTTT
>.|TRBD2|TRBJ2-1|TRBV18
CASSPPGTSYNEQFF
TGTGCCAGCTCACCACCAGGGACTAGTTACAATGAGCAGTTCTTC
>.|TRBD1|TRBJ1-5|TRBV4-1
CASSPGTGVWQPQHF
TGCGCCAGCAGCCCCGGGACAGGGGTTTGGCAGCCCCAGCATTTT
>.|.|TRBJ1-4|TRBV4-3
CASSRAMSGYEKLFF
TGCGCCAGCAGCCGAGCTATGTCGGGGTATGAAAAACTGTTTTTT
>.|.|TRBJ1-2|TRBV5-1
CASSAASTEAYGYTF
TGCGCCAGCAGCGCCGCCTCCACGGAGGCCTATGGCTACACCTTC
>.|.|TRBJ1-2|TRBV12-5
CASGPPTGANYGYTF
TGTGCTAGTGGTCCCCCGACAGGAGCTAACTATGGCTACACCTTC
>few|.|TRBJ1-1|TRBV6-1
CASSEGREAEAFF
TGTGCCAGCAGTGAAGGGAGAGAGGCTGAAGCTTTCTTT
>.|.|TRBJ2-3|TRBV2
CANTDTDTQYF
TGTGCCAACACCGACACAGATACGCAGTATTTT
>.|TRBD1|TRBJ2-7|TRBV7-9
CASSLFQGAQNEQYF
TGTGCCAGCAGTCTTTTCCAGGGGGCGCAGAACGAGCAGTACTTC
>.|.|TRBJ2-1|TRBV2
CASKTGGDWFNEQFF
TGTGCCAGCAAGACTGGAGGGGACTGGTTCAATGAGCAGTTCTTC
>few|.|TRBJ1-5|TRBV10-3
CAISEVTGSQPQHF
TGTGCCATCAGTGAAGTAACAGGGAGTCAGCCCCAGCATTTT
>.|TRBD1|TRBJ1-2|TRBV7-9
CASSRPGTGIYGYTF
TGTGCCAGCAGTCGTCCCGGGACAGGGATCTATGGCTACACCTTC
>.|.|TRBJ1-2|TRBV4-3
CASSHTGSYGYTF
TGCGCCAGCAGCCACACAGGGAGCTATGGCTACACCTTC
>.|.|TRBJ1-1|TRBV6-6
CASSYARLNTEAFF
TGTGCCAGCAGTTACGCCAGGCTGAACACTGAAGCTTTCTTT
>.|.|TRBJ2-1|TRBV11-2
CASSSRSQGGEQFF
TGTGCCAGCAGCTCTCGCTCCCAGGGTGGCGAGCAGTTCTTC
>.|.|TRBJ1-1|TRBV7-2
CASSLAGRGNTEAFF
TGTGCCAGCAGCTTAGCGGGCAGGGGGAACACTGAAGCTTTCTTT
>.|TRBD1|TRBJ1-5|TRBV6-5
CASSYGQGIQPQHF
TGTGCCAGCAGTTACGGACAGGGGATTCAGCCCCAGCATTTT
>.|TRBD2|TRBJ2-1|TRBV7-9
CASSPLAVRDGEQFF
TGTGCCAGCAGCCCACTAGCGGTGCGAGATGGTGAGCAGTTCTTC
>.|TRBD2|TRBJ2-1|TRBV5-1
CASSFPRLAGNEQFF
TGCGCCAGCAGCTTCCCCAGACTAGCTGGGAATGAGCAGTTCTTC
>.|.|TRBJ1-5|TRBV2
CASSIEGDQPQHF
TGTGCCAGCAGTATAGAGGGGGACCAGCCCCAGCATTTT
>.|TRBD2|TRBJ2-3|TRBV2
CARSAGGTDTQYF
TGTGCCAGGAGTGCGGGGGGCACAGATACGCAGTATTTT
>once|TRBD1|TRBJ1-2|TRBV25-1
CASRQQGAGGYTF
TGTGCCAGCAGGCAACAGGGGGCAGGAGGCTACACCTTC
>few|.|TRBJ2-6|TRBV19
CASGTADSGANVLTF
TGTGCCAGCGGGACTGCCGACTCTGGGGCCAACGTCCTGACTTTC
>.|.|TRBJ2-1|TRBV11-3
CASSVSRGRDEQFF
TGTGCCAGCAGCGTCAGTAGGGGGAGGGATGAGCAGTTCTTC
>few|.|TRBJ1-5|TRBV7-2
CASSLAGSGQPQHF
TGTGCCAGCAGCTTAGCGGGTTCCGGGCAGCCCCAGCATTTT
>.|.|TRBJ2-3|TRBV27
CASSLSRADTQYF
TGTGCCAGCAGTTTATCGAGGGCAGATACGCAGTATTTT
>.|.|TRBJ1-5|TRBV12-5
CASGLGDRTYEPQHF
TGTGCTAGTGGTTTGGGCGACCGGACATACGAGCCCCAGCATTTT
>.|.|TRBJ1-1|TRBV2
CASSDRLNTEAFF
TGTGCCAGCAGCGACAGGTTGAACACTGAAGCTTTCTTT
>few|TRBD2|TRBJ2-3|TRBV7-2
CASSPLAGLITDTQYF
TGTGCCAGCAGCCCGTTAGCGGGGCTAATCACAGATACGCAGTATTTT
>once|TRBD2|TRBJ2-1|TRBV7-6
CASSLGTSGQNNEQFF
TGTGCCAGCAGCTTAGGGACTAGCGGCCAAAACAATGAGCAGTTCTTC
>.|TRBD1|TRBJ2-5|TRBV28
CASSSSGTGDQETQYF
TGTGCCAGCAGTTCCTCCGGGACAGGCGATCAAGAGACCCAGTACTTC
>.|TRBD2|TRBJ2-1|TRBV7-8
CASSSPGGGALNEQFF
TGTGCCAGCAGCTCTCCGGGCGGGGGGGCCCTTAATGAGCAGTTCTTC
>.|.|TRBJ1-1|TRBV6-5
CASSGEGTEAFF
TGTGCCAGCAGTGGAGAAGGCACTGAAGCTTTCTTT
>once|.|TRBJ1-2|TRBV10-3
CAISESGEGFYGYTF
TGTGCCATCAGTGAGTCAGGGGAGGGATTCTATGGCTACACCTTC
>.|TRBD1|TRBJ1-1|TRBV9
CASSVVPGQQNTEAFF
TGTGCCAGCAGCGTCGTACCGGGACAGCAGAACACTGAAGCTTTCTTT
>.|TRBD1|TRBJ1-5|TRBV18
CASSRTGEQPQHF
TGTGCCAGCTCACGGACAGGGGAGCAGCCCCAGCATTTT
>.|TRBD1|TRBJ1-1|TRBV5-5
CASSLGTGYDEAFF
TGTGCCAGCAGCTTGGGGACAGGGTATGATGAAGCTTTCTTT
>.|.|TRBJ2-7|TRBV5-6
CASSLQGSYEQYF
TGTGCCAGCAGCTTGCAGGGCAGTTACGAGCAGTACTTC
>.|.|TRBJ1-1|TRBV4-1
CASSQGGHGTFF
TGCGCCAGCAGCCAAGGCGGACATGGAACTTTCTTT
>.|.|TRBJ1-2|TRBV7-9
CASTLDGDYGYTF
TGTGCCAGCACCCTCGACGGGGACTATGGCTACACCTTC